This passage covers 24 T cell receptor beta chains from one sample sequenced in a study of blood T cell repertoires in COVID-19. TCRdb's table, derived via immunoSEQ multiplex PCR, lists solely in-frame clones and lacks some. Among 350,000 to 400,000 clones listed, more than 80% were seen once. Specimen: peripheral blood. These receptors originate from a woman in her twenties or thirties with COVID-19, enrolled during active disease.

V gene TRBV12-5 combines with J gene TRBJ2-2; 8 bases fit TRBD1. V gave up 6 bases and J gave up 4 bases; unmatched junction bases: 7. The germline V gene encodes CDR1 LGHNT and CDR2 FRNRAP. This CDR3 region has 15 residues. CDR3 loop: CASGGGQESTGELFF. The CDR3 DNA sequence: TGTGCTAGTGGGGGGGGACAGGAGTCCACCGGGGAGCTGTTTTTT.

J is TRBJ2-7 and V is TRBV5-6; 8 bases are shared with TRBD2. This CDR3 spans 11 amino acids. Germline V lookup: CDR1 SGHDT, CDR2 YYEEEE. J gave up 6 bases and V 4 bases, and 0 bases lay outside the gene matches. The CDR3 coding sequence is TGTGCCAGCAGCCGGGAGGGCGAGCAGTACTTC. This codes for CASSREGEQYF.

The rearrangement uses TRBV28 and TRBJ1-3; D is unresolved. In germline, CDR1 is MDHEN, CDR2 SYDVKM. Trimming left V 7 bases short and J 7 bases short, with 14 bases between. CDR3 length equals 13 residues. The CDR3: CASTHVRENTIYF. For the CDR3, the DNA is TGTGCCAGCACCCATGTTCGCGAGAACACCATATATTTT.

This chain connects TRBV27 to TRBJ2-7; D possibly corresponds to TRBD2 (7 bases). V lost 4 bases, J lost 5 bases, and 12 bases lay in between. The CDR3 spans 13 residues. Germline CDR1 MNHEY, CDR2 SMNVEV (reference sequence). The CDR3 nucleotides are TGTGCCAGCAGTTACAGGGAGGGTGACGAGCAGTACTTC. Translation: CASSYREGDEQYF.

The J gene is TRBJ2-1, the V gene TRBV24-1, with TRBD2 as a possible D gene (7 bases). CDR3 length: 13 residues. Germline V gene sequence: CDR1 KGHDR, CDR2 SFDVKD. V lost 3 bases to trimming and J lost 10 bases, with 12 bases between them. CDR3 DNA: TGTGCCACCAGTGATCCAGGGGACTACGAGCAGTTCTTC. It encodes CATSDPGDYEQFF.

J is TRBJ2-1 and V is TRBV20-1; 9 bases align to TRBD1. V trimming: 3 bases; J trimming: 5 bases; junction bases outside the gene matches: 11. Germline loops: CDR1 DFQATT, CDR2 SNEGSKA (reference sequence). This CDR3 is built from 16 residues. This CDR3 is CSASVGQGQGNNEQFF. The CDR3 DNA sequence: TGCAGTGCTAGTGTGGGACAGGGACAGGGAAACAATGAGCAGTTCTTC.

This chain links TRBV5-1 with TRBJ2-3; no definite D call. The V and J ends lost 2 bases and 4 bases respectively, with 17 bases between them. In germline, CDR1 is SGHRS, CDR2 YFSETQ. The CDR3 length is 16 residues. The CDR3 coding sequence is TGCGCCAGCAGCTTTGAAGTAGGAGAACCGCCAGATACGCAGTATTTT. It is translated as CASSFEVGEPPDTQYF. The entire variable domain, with the rest obtained from reference TRBV5-1 and TRBJ2-3, is as follows: KAGVTQTPRYLIKTRGQQVTLSCSPISGHRSVSWYQQTPGQGLQFLFEYFSETQRNKGNFPGRFSGRQFSNSRSEMNVSTLELGDSALYLCASSFEVGEPPDTQYFGPGTRLTVL.

The J gene is TRBJ2-5, the V gene TRBV5-5; maybe TRBD2 (5 bases). This CDR3 has 14 residues. V lost 1 base and J 5 bases, leaving 12 bases between the germline ends. Germline V gene lookup returns CDR1 SGHKS and CDR2 YYEKEE (reference sequence). The CDR3 loop is CASSLLSGGETQYF. CDR3 in DNA: TGTGCCAGCAGCTTGCTGAGCGGCGGTGAGACCCAGTACTTC.

On this clone itself: One end of the junction does not line up with germline, which may come from a read error. The chain links TRBV12-5 to TRBJ1-1; D ambiguous. In germline, CDR1 is LGHNT, CDR2 FRNRAP. The length of the CDR3 is 11 residues. The DNA of the CDR3 is TGTGCTAGTGCGGAGAACACTGAAGCTTTTTTT. Encoded protein: CASAENTEAFF.

This rearrangement joins TRBV3-1 (or the pseudogene TRBV3-2) to TRBJ2-4, with D perhaps matching TRBD2 (5 bases). Germline assignment: CDR1 LGHDT and CDR2 YNNKEL (reference sequence). V was cut by 2 bases and J by 4 bases, with 9 bases left in between. The CDR3 has 14 residues. In DNA, the CDR3 is TGTGCCAGCAGCCAATTTGAGCGGAAAAACATTCAGTACTTC. This codes for CASSQFERKNIQYF.

The chain couples TRBV30 to TRBJ1-2, with a tentative D call TRBD1 (6 bases). Germline CDR1 GTSNPN, CDR2 SVGIG (reference sequence). V was trimmed by 6 bases and J by 0 bases, leaving 17 bases between them. CDR3 length: 15 residues. Here the CDR3 reads CACLRDTETNYGYTF. The CDR3 DNA reads TGTGCCTGCCTCCGGGACACCGAGACTAACTATGGCTACACCTTC.

V and J are TRBV7-8 and TRBJ2-1; TRBD2 matches at 13 bases. CDR1 is SGHVS and CDR2 is FQNEAQ in the germline V gene. This CDR3 has 17 amino acids. V lost 6 bases, J lost 0 bases, and 5 bases stayed unmatched. CDR3: CASSGLAGDRSYNEQFF. The CDR3 region has the DNA TGTGCCAGCAGTGGACTAGCGGGAGATCGCTCCTACAATGAGCAGTTCTTC.

This clone turned up a few times. This rearrangement joins TRBV5-6 to TRBJ2-7, with D possibly being TRBD2 (6 bases). V was clipped by 3 bases and J by 3 bases, with 13 bases between them. CDR1 and CDR2 from the germline V gene are SGHDT and YYEEEE. CDR3 length: 14 residues. The chain's CDR3 is CASSWGTGNYEQYV. The CDR3, as DNA: TGTGCCAGCAGCTGGGGGACTGGGAACTACGAGCAGTACGTC.

The chain combines TRBV29-1 with TRBJ2-3; weak D call: TRBD1 (5 bases). The CDR3 contains 15 residues. Trimming took 1 base from V and 6 from J, leaving 17 bases between them. Per the germline V gene, CDR1 is SQVTM and CDR2 is ANQGSEA. CDR3 nucleotides: TGCAGCGTTGAAGTGGCAGGGCCCAATAGGGATACGCAGTATTTT. This sequence encodes CSVEVAGPNRDTQYF.

The J gene is TRBJ1-5, the V gene TRBV29-1, with D uncertain. Germline lookup yields CDR1 SQVTM and CDR2 ANQGSEA. The CDR3 loop spans 12 amino acids. V lost 6 bases, J lost 4 bases, and 10 bases lay in between. Written as DNA, the CDR3 is TGCAGCGTGGGAGGGCCTAATCAGCCCCAGCATTTT. This encodes CSVGGPNQPQHF.

The rearrangement joins TRBV10-3 to TRBJ2-7, with a possible D match to TRBD2 (5 bases). Germline V gene sequence: CDR1 ENHRY, CDR2 SYGVKD. Trimming removed 0 bases from V and 4 bases from J, with 13 bases in between. This CDR3 region has 15 residues. CDR3 nucleotides: TGTGCCATCAGTGAGTCGAGGGCCGGCTTTTACGAGCAGTACGTC. Protein: CAISESRAGFYEQYV.

The gene calls are TRBV4-1 and TRBJ1-5; 7 bases line up with TRBD1. CDR1 is MGHRA, CDR2 YSYEKL, per germline. J gave up 2 bases and V 7 bases, and 14 bases lay outside the gene matches. CDR3 size: 17 residues. This CDR3 reads CASIMTGTEVCNQPQHF. In DNA form, the CDR3 reads TGCGCCAGCATCATGACAGGGACAGAAGTATGCAATCAGCCCCAGCATTTT.

The chain joins TRBV5-8 to TRBJ2-7; D is perhaps TRBD1 (7 bases). The V gene's germline CDR1 is SGHTS and CDR2 YDEGEE. The CDR3 length is 17 residues. Trimming took 2 bases from V and 0 from J, leaving 18 bases between them. The CDR3 region is CASSFWSGGTVSYEQYF. The CDR3 bases are TGTGCCAGCAGCTTTTGGAGTGGAGGGACAGTCTCCTACGAGCAGTACTTC. The whole variable domain, remainder taken from reference TRBV5-8 and TRBJ2-7, is EAGVTQSPTHLIKTRGQQATLRCSPISGHTSVYWYQQALGLGLQFLLWYDEGEERNRGNFPPRFSGRQFPNYSSELNVNALELEDSALYLCASSFWSGGTVSYEQYFGPGTRLTVT.

The gene calls are TRBV6-1 and TRBJ1-2, with D maybe TRBD1 (6 bases). The CDR3 is 17 amino acids. Looked up from germline, CDR1 is MNHNS and CDR2 is SASEGT. The V end lost 4 bases, the J end lost 4 bases, and 22 bases lay between the germline ends. CDR3 sequence: CASSVLEDRTAAYGYTF. The CDR3 DNA reads TGTGCCAGCAGTGTCCTCGAAGATAGGACAGCGGCCTATGGCTACACCTTC.

This rearrangement joins TRBV2 to TRBJ1-1, with D possibly matching TRBD1 (6 bases). CDR3 length: 14 residues. The germline CDR1 and CDR2 sequences are SNHLY and FYNNEI. Trimming pared 6 bases from V and 3 bases from J, leaving 14 bases between. CDR3 in DNA: TGTGCCAGCAGGGCAGGGGTCTATTACACTGAAGCTTTCTTT. The encoded protein is CASRAGVYYTEAFF.

V and J are TRBV10-2 and TRBJ2-2; 7 bases line up with TRBD2. CDR3 length: 15 residues. V lost 10 bases, J lost 7 bases, and 15 bases stayed unmatched. Per germline, CDR1 WSHSY and CDR2 SAAADI. Here the CDR3 reads CATHTGGLARGELFF. The DNA of the CDR3 is TGCGCCACACATACCGGGGGGTTGGCCCGCGGGGAGCTGTTTTTT.

The chain combines TRBV6-5 with TRBJ2-1; D is undetermined. The V gene lost 6 bases and the J gene lost 4 bases, with 10 bases spanning the gap. Looked up from germline, CDR1 is MNHEY and CDR2 is SVGAGI. The CDR3 has 13 residues. For the CDR3, the DNA is TGTGCCAGCAGCCGAACAGCTTACAATGAGCAGTTCTTC. Translated, it gives CASSRTAYNEQFF.

The chain employs TRBV5-1 and TRBJ2-1; D unclear. Germline values: CDR1 SGHRS, CDR2 YFSETQ. The CDR3 covers 14 residues. V lost 4 bases, J lost 4 bases, and 12 bases lay in between. CDR3 region: CASSARVTYNEQFF. In DNA form, the CDR3 reads TGCGCCAGCAGCGCCCGGGTAACTTACAATGAGCAGTTCTTC.

In its sample, this clone was seen once. The rearrangement uses TRBV14 and TRBJ2-3, with D possibly being TRBD2 (6 bases). The CDR3 extends over 17 amino acids. V was cut by 4 bases and J by 1 base, with 18 bases left in between. CDR1 and CDR2 (germline): SGHDN, FVKESK. The CDR3, as DNA: TGTGCCAGCAGCCGAATCCTACTAGCAGGACGCACAGATACGCAGTATTTT. Its translation: CASSRILLAGRTDTQYF.